The sequence of this T cell receptor (beta chain) was determined in a study of radiation and T cells in renal cell carcinoma. Whole-study context: Nephrectomy followed 15 Gy stereotactic body radiation by 4 weeks. Notes on the study in general: Top tumor clonotypes rose in blood 2 weeks post-radiation, then contracted.

Produced via immunoSEQ multiplex PCR; TCRdb's table is partial and in-frame only. The top ten clones hold roughly 7.2% of a sample with 45,000 to 65,000 clones, more than 60% of them seen once. There are 14 residues in the CDR3. Germline CDR1 and CDR2: MNHEY and SVGAGI. The V gene lost 6 bases and the J gene lost 3 bases, with 15 bases spanning the gap. On this clone itself: Antigen specificity is unknown.

As for time point: baseline pretreatment blood. The treatment was: 15 Gy SBRT to primary tumor, nephrectomy 4 weeks later. Serial blood draws occurred at baseline and 2 and 4 weeks post-SBRT. This renal cell carcinoma was of the clear cell type. The rearrangement joins TRBV6-5 to TRBJ2-7; D ambiguous. This receptor was obtained from a man in his sixties with renal cell carcinoma. Source: blood, taken from a patient whose treatment included radiotherapy and nephrectomy. CDR3 DNA: TGTGCCAGCAGCCCCTCTGGATCTGTCTACGAGCAGTACTTC. It is translated as CASSPSGSVYEQYF.